This T cell receptor beta chain was identified in a study of T-cell memory formation after mild COVID-19. Turning to the study itself: TCR clusters were largely donor specific.

Using its own MiXCR run on the 5' RACE reads, TCRdb lists one record per CDR3 protein. This sample has about 290,000 distinct CDR3 sequences, with approximately 15% found just once. Trimming removed 6 bases at V and 7 bases at J, with 12 bases between. The CDR3 consists of 12 residues. Per germline, CDR1 MNHEY and CDR2 SVGEGT. What was sequenced was PBMCs or a T cell subset sorted from them (not recorded which). The genes are TRBV6-2 or TRBV6-3 and TRBJ1-1, with D unresolved. The TCR sequence derives from a man aged 18 to 30 who had mild COVID-19 (a few samples of this study predate the infection). Cell type and time point are not known. This CDR3 is CASSPHPGEAFF. In DNA, the CDR3 is TGTGCCAGCAGCCCTCACCCCGGTGAAGCTTTCTTT.